This is a list of T cell receptor beta chains from one sample in a study. One entry per CDR3 protein, called by TCRdb with MiXCR from the 5' RACE reads. The sample yields roughly 8,400 distinct CDR3 sequences, 60% seen once. The sample comprised tumor-infiltrating memory CD4+ T cells sorted from the breast tumor. The receptor set was obtained from a female donor with breast cancer. CDR3s include the opening cysteine and the closing phenylalanine or tryptophan. A D gene is named only where the DNA matches it firmly. Some rows have no size entry. The others give once, few or many, or a class for an expanded clone.

.,TRBJ2-3,few,TRBV28,CASSFRSYTDTQYF,TGTGCCAGCAGTTTTCGGAGTTACACAGATACGCAGTATTTT
.,TRBJ2-7,once,TRBV5-5,CASSSQDSLLSYEQYF,TGTGCCAGCAGTTCACAGGACAGCCTCCTCTCCTACGAGCAGTACTTC
.,TRBJ2-3,few,TRBV5-1,CASSSNQGDTQYF,TGCGCCAGCAGCTCTAATCAAGGAGATACGCAGTATTTT
.,TRBJ1-1,.,TRBV6-5,CASSFSDGNEAFF,TGTGCTAGCAGTTTCTCAGACGGGAATGAAGCTTTCTTT
.,TRBJ2-7,few,TRBV25-1,CASSEWGVGDKSYEQYF,TGTGCCAGCAGTGAATGGGGGGTGGGGGACAAGTCCTACGAGCAGTACTTC
.,TRBJ2-5,few,TRBV7-3,CASSLDPGPQETQYF,TGTGCCAGCAGCTTAGACCCGGGACCTCAAGAGACCCAGTACTTC
.,TRBJ1-2,.,TRBV29-1,CSVGGQYGYTF,TGCAGCGTTGGCGGGCAGTATGGCTACACCTTC
TRBD1,TRBJ1-5,few,TRBV4-1,CASSQQLQGIYNQPQHF,TGCGCCAGCAGCCAACAGCTACAGGGGATATACAATCAGCCCCAGCATTTT
TRBD1,TRBJ2-1,.,TRBV12-3/TRBV12-4,CASSLGTGNNEQFF,TGTGCCAGCAGTCTCGGGACAGGGAACAATGAGCAGTTCTTC
TRBD1,TRBJ2-2,.,TRBV7-3,CASSLRTLTGPGELFF,TGTGCCAGCAGCTTACGCACCCTGACAGGGCCCGGGGAGCTGTTTTTT
.,TRBJ2-1,.,TRBV7-3,CASSFTGSYNEQFF,TGTGCCAGCAGCTTCACAGGCTCCTACAATGAGCAGTTCTTC
.,TRBJ2-5,.,TRBV5-1,CASSRGTAQETQYF,TGCGCCAGCAGCCGCGGGACAGCCCAAGAGACCCAGTACTTC
TRBD1,TRBJ1-4,.,TRBV4-1,CASSQGRGGTDEKLFF,TGCGCCAGCAGCCAAGGGAGGGGGGGGACAGATGAAAAACTGTTTTTT
TRBD1,TRBJ1-2,few,TRBV6-5,CASSPGTDYGYTF,TGTGCCAGCAGTCCCGGGACAGACTATGGCTACACCTTC
.,TRBJ1-2,.,TRBV9,CASSADLIVRLYTF,TGTGCCAGCAGCGCTGACTTAATTGTGAGGTTATACACCTTC
TRBD2,TRBJ2-5,.,TRBV5-4,CASSFSGGTQETQYF,TGTGCCAGCAGCTTTAGCGGGGGGACCCAAGAGACCCAGTACTTC
.,TRBJ2-7,.,TRBV20-1,CSAAGTVHYEQYF,TGCAGTGCTGCAGGGACCGTCCACTACGAGCAGTACTTC
.,TRBJ1-2,.,TRBV7-2,CASSYTGATPNYGYTF,TGTGCCAGCAGCTACACCGGGGCAACTCCTAACTATGGCTACACCTTC
TRBD1,TRBJ2-3,.,TRBV4-1,CASSQDRERDRGLDTQYF,TGCGCCAGCAGCCAAGATCGAGAACGGGACAGGGGGTTGGATACGCAGTATTTT
TRBD1,TRBJ1-1,.,TRBV6-5,CASSYSDRVDTEAFF,TGTGCCAGCAGTTACTCGGACAGGGTGGACACTGAAGCTTTCTTT
.,TRBJ1-5,.,TRBV10-2,CASSEGYNQPQHF,TGCGCCAGCAGTGAAGGTTACAATCAGCCCCAGCATTTT
.,TRBJ2-7,.,TRBV12-3/TRBV12-4,CASSLSMAEQYF,TGTGCCAGCAGTTTAAGTATGGCGGAGCAGTACTTC
TRBD2,TRBJ2-4,.,TRBV7-2,CASSATAGVSIQYF,TGTGCCAGCAGCGCCACAGCGGGAGTCAGCATTCAGTACTTC
.,TRBJ2-5,.,TRBV4-2,CASSQFSGQQETQYF,TGTGCCAGCAGCCAATTTTCTGGACAGCAAGAGACCCAGTACTTC
.,TRBJ2-3,.,TRBV5-1,CASSLVGTSTLVDTQYF,TGCGCCAGCAGCTTGGTGGGGACATCAACCCTTGTGGATACGCAGTATTTT
.,TRBJ2-5,.,TRBV12-3/TRBV12-4,CASSFAPGVKETQYF,TGTGCCAGCAGTTTTGCCCCGGGGGTGAAAGAGACCCAGTACTTC
.,TRBJ2-4,few,TRBV20-1,CSAPFRGGLGNIQYF,TGCAGTGCTCCTTTCCGAGGGGGGCTAGGAAACATTCAGTACTTC
.,TRBJ2-2,.,TRBV4-2,CASSQDEKTGELFF,TGTGCCAGCAGCCAAGATGAAAAGACCGGGGAGCTGTTTTTT
.,TRBJ1-1,.,TRBV27,CASSLLGTNTEAFF,TGTGCCAGCAGTTTGCTAGGGACTAACACTGAAGCTTTCTTT
.,TRBJ2-6,.,TRBV5-6,CASSTGFSGANVLTF,TGTGCCAGCAGCACAGGGTTCTCTGGGGCCAACGTCCTGACTTTC
.,TRBJ1-4,.,TRBV12-3/TRBV12-4,CASSSPGLQEKLFF,TGTGCCAGCAGTTCCCCGGGACTCCAAGAAAAACTGTTTTTT
TRBD1,TRBJ2-7,.,TRBV5-5,CASSRQGAYEQYF,TGTGCCAGCAGCAGACAGGGGGCCTACGAGCAGTACTTC
.,TRBJ2-7,.,TRBV12-3/TRBV12-4,CASSYARGPYEQYF,TGTGCCAGCAGTTATGCGAGGGGACCCTACGAGCAGTACTTC
TRBD2,TRBJ2-1,.,TRBV4-2,CASSQDLFSGGPYNEQFF,TGTGCCAGCAGCCAAGATCTTTTTAGCGGGGGGCCCTACAATGAGCAGTTCTTC
.,TRBJ2-2,.,TRBV6-4,CASSASGAGELFF,TGTGCCAGCAGTGCCTCGGGGGCCGGGGAGCTGTTTTTT
TRBD1,TRBJ2-3,.,TRBV5-1,CASSLEGAPTDTQYF,TGCGCCAGCAGCTTAGAGGGGGCCCCCACAGATACGCAGTATTTT
.,TRBJ2-3,.,TRBV7-2,CASSLDANSLADTQYF,TGTGCCAGCAGCTTGGACGCTAACTCCTTGGCAGATACGCAGTATTTT
.,TRBJ1-4,.,TRBV4-1,CASSQVGSLREKLFF,TGCGCCAGCAGCCAAGTTGGCTCCCTCCGTGAAAAACTGTTTTTT
TRBD1,TRBJ2-7,.,TRBV19,CASSTDRGYEQYF,TGTGCCAGTAGTACTGACAGGGGGTACGAGCAGTACTTC
.,TRBJ1-3,.,TRBV10-3,CAIAPGARENTIYF,TGTGCCATCGCCCCCGGGGCTCGGGAAAACACCATATATTTT
.,TRBJ2-1,.,TRBV25-1,CASSEPGGTYNEQFF,TGTGCCAGCAGTGAACCCGGGGGAACCTACAATGAGCAGTTCTTC
.,TRBJ2-2,few,TRBV20-1,CSAANRNGGAGELFF,TGCAGTGCTGCCAACAGGAACGGAGGGGCCGGGGAGCTGTTTTTT
.,TRBJ2-3,.,TRBV7-9,CASRGRGPGTDTQYF,TGTGCCAGCAGGGGTCGAGGGCCAGGCACAGATACGCAGTATTTT
TRBD2,TRBJ2-1,.,TRBV5-1,CASRLAGVHEQFF,TGCGCCAGCAGGCTAGCGGGAGTGCATGAGCAGTTCTTC
.,TRBJ2-7,.,TRBV5-5,CASSPSDEQYF,TGTGCCAGCAGCCCGAGCGACGAGCAGTACTTC
.,TRBJ2-5,.,TRBV29-1,CSVGLPGETQYF,TGCAGCGTTGGCCTCCCGGGGGAGACCCAGTACTTC
.,TRBJ1-1,.,TRBV6-2/TRBV6-3,CASSYSKGRATEAFF,TGTGCCAGCAGTTACTCGAAGGGTAGGGCCACTGAAGCTTTCTTT
TRBD1,TRBJ1-6,medium-sized,TRBV20-1,CSASDRGHNSPLHF,TGCAGTGCTAGTGACAGGGGCCATAATTCACCCCTCCACTTT
.,TRBJ1-1,.,TRBV7-9,CASSFPGANTEAFF,TGTGCCAGCAGCTTCCCGGGGGCGAACACTGAAGCTTTCTTT
.,TRBJ1-2,.,TRBV5-1,CASSLVGLHGYTF,TGCGCCAGCAGCTTGGTCGGTTTACATGGCTACACCTTC
TRBD2,TRBJ2-3,.,TRBV4-3,CASSQRFFSGREADTQYF,TGCGCCAGCAGCCAAAGATTCTTTAGCGGGAGGGAGGCAGATACGCAGTATTTT
.,TRBJ2-3,.,TRBV24-1,CATSDLGGTGKEDTQYF,TGTGCCACCAGTGATTTAGGGGGTACAGGGAAGGAAGATACGCAGTATTTT
TRBD2,TRBJ2-3,once,TRBV5-1,CASSLSTSGGTDTQYF,TGCGCCAGCAGCTTGAGTACTAGCGGGGGCACAGATACGCAGTATTTT
.,TRBJ1-2,once,TRBV6-5,CASSYRSSGLYGYTF,TGTGCCAGCAGTTACCGCTCGTCAGGGTTGTATGGCTACACCTTC
.,TRBJ1-1,.,TRBV11-1,CASSTDGGYTEAFF,TGTGCCAGCAGCACTGACGGAGGTTACACTGAAGCTTTCTTT
TRBD2,TRBJ2-1,once,TRBV9,CASSTRTSGGHNEQFF,TGTGCCAGCAGCACCAGGACTAGCGGGGGTCACAATGAGCAGTTCTTC
.,TRBJ1-1,few,TRBV29-1,CSVAGWGTEAFF,TGCAGCGTTGCAGGGTGGGGCACTGAAGCTTTCTTT
.,TRBJ1-4,.,TRBV7-2,CASSFSSTTTNEKLFF,TGTGCCAGCAGCTTTAGCTCAACGACAACTAATGAAAAACTGTTTTTT